What follows is one T cell receptor (beta chain) and its context. Its antigen is as yet unknown. The record originates from a study of T cell clonotyping in hematopoietic cell transplantation. The study's findings and limits: No sorting was done, leaving CD4 and CD8 contributions mixed. After transplant, recipient diversity fell while pathologically expanded clonotypes grew through day 180. At the given depth, recipient repertoires were over 97% de novo clonotypes. Graft donor and pretransplant recipient Inverse Simpson Index values predicted broader posttransplant TCR diversity.

Libraries were prepared by immunoSEQ multiplex PCR; TCRdb keeps only in-frame clonotypes and omits some of them. The data hold about 9,700 clones, with over 60% observed a single time. The germline V gene encodes CDR1 SGHTA and CDR2 FQGNSA. This CDR3 has 15 residues. The ends were cut back, 5 bases at V and 9 bases at J, with 23 bases in the middle. The specimen comprised PBMCs, sampled 180 days after allogeneic stem cell transplant. The receptor was isolated from a male patient between 40 and 50 years old who had an allogeneic stem cell transplant from a related donor, so the T cells may come from the graft donor. Some clones in this sample may be carry-over from other donors' samples. The chain carries TRBV7-2 and TRBJ2-7; either TRBD1 or TRBD2 may fit D (5 bases each). This CDR3 is CASSTGVGVRLGQYF. The DNA of the CDR3 is TGTGCCAGCAGCACCGGGGTAGGGGTCCGGCTGGGGCAGTACTTC.